A selection of T cell receptor beta chains follows, all from one sample in a study of blood T cell repertoires in COVID-19. Assay: immunoSEQ multiplex PCR; the TCRdb copy retains only in-frame clones and omits some. The data contain more than 150,000 clones, about 90% of them singletons. The material sequenced was PBMCs or T cells enriched from blood (not recorded which). These receptors were taken from a woman aged 25 to 45 who had recovered from COVID-19. The conserved cysteine and the conserved F or W are not part of the CDR3 here. The D gene is left open where the match is weak. Clone size is stated in some rows and not others, as once, few, many or a class when expanded.

V gene,J gene,clone size,CDR3 length,D gene,CDR3 protein
TRBV6-2/TRBV6-3,TRBJ2-7,.,9,.,ASSASYEQY
TRBV9,TRBJ1-6,.,13,.,ASSVFEGWNSPLH
TRBV4-3,TRBJ2-2,few,15,.,ASSQDGSVGATGELF
TRBV6-5,TRBJ1-1,.,12,TRBD1,ASSWTGANTEAF
TRBV27,TRBJ1-5,.,13,TRBD1,ASSPRDRGVEPQH
TRBV19,TRBJ1-1,.,12,.,ASSLTNDGTEAF
TRBV6-2/TRBV6-3,TRBJ2-7,.,14,.,ASSSFKGSRSYEQY
TRBV27,TRBJ1-2,.,11,TRBD1,ASSLGGGGGYT
TRBV7-9,TRBJ2-5,.,12,.,ASSQGSFGETQY
TRBV3-1/TRBV3-2,TRBJ1-2,.,13,.,ASSQNWQCGYGYT
TRBV7-2,TRBJ2-5,.,13,TRBD2,ASSSGTSSQETQY
TRBV7-8,TRBJ1-1,.,14,.,ASSRGPGLGDTEAF
TRBV11-2,TRBJ1-1,.,13,TRBD1,ASSTAGGGATEAF
TRBV5-4,TRBJ2-2,.,12,.,ASTYTRDSGELF
TRBV18,TRBJ2-3,.,13,TRBD1,ASSPPDRGTDTQY
TRBV5-6,TRBJ1-2,.,14,TRBD1,ASSGQRTGGSYGYT
TRBV28,TRBJ1-6,.,11,.,ATRDTNNSPLH
TRBV4-3,TRBJ2-7,.,13,TRBD2,ASSRLAGGPYEQY
TRBV7-9,TRBJ1-5,.,16,TRBD1,ASSSSGTGGISNQPQH
TRBV6-2/TRBV6-3,TRBJ1-5,.,17,TRBD1,ASSYSIGQGVRGNQPQH
TRBV29-1,TRBJ1-2,few,13,TRBD1,SVAEQGASNYGYT
TRBV28,TRBJ1-3,.,13,TRBD1,ASKTGGASGNTIY
TRBV5-4,TRBJ1-2,.,13,.,ASSFRQHFNYGYT
TRBV7-9,TRBJ2-1,.,11,.,ASSLQRFNEQF
TRBV27,TRBJ1-1,.,14,.,ASSLGRGRENTEAF
TRBV27,TRBJ2-2,.,12,TRBD2,ASAGLPNTGELF
TRBV7-8,TRBJ1-5,.,13,.,ASSLGRPFGQPQH
TRBV29-1,TRBJ1-2,few,10,TRBD1,SGWDRVLGYT
TRBV5-1,TRBJ2-3,.,12,TRBD1,ASRPGQGTDTQY
TRBV19,TRBJ1-4,.,10,.,AALQGWGKLF
TRBV14,TRBJ2-7,.,10,.,ASGGVSYEQY
TRBV9,TRBJ2-3,.,13,.,ASSVAGGELDTQY
TRBV19,TRBJ2-3,.,14,TRBD2,ATSGTSATSTDTQY
TRBV6-6,TRBJ1-2,.,14,TRBD1,ASSRVSPGGADGYT
TRBV6-2/TRBV6-3,TRBJ2-2,few,11,.,ASSYGYTGELF
TRBV18,TRBJ2-7,.,12,TRBD1,ASSPGQGAEEQY
TRBV19,TRBJ1-5,.,14,.,ASSSTVGDGNQPQH
TRBV6-2/TRBV6-3,TRBJ1-5,.,13,.,ASSYSAGSHQPQH
TRBV7-2,TRBJ2-7,.,12,TRBD2,ASSRSGREIEQY